The entry below gives a single T cell receptor beta chain sequence along with its context. Its antigen is undetermined. The CDR3 sequence is 18 residues long. CDR1 KGHSH and CDR2 LQKENI come from the germline V gene. V shed 6 bases, J shed 3 bases, and the junction held 12 bases outside the gene matches. PCR primers comprised 60 Vbeta and 13 Jbeta primers. The assay was immunoSEQ multiplex PCR, and TCRdb's table has in-frame clones only and misses some. The sample lists under 150,000 clones, 80% seen once, with around 4.1% in the top ten. This sample is drawn from a study of cytomegalovirus exposure and HLA in healthy donors. Study context: The study's early data release held 75 million to 95 million unique TCRs from HLA-typed donors.

General study findings and limits: An assumption of roughly uniform sequencing depth across donors underlay the presence/absence analyses.

The sequenced sample was PBMCs. The clonotype comes from a woman aged 40 to 50 in good health and CMV-seronegative. V usage is TRBV18 and J usage is TRBJ2-2; 11 bases are shared with TRBD1. The CDR3 region is CASSQFGTGGYYTGELFF. CDR3 DNA: TGTGCCAGCTCGCAATTCGGGACAGGGGGATATTACACCGGGGAGCTGTTTTTT.